These T cell receptor beta chains were read from a single sample in a study of beta chain features in type 1 diabetes. Clones were sequenced by immunoSEQ multiplex PCR, and TCRdb holds only the in-frame ones, with some missing. This sample has more than 300,000 clones, with approximately 8% found just once. Input material: central memory CD4+ T cells from blood. Source of these receptors: a woman between 18 and 29 years old in good health. CDR3s include the opening cysteine and the closing phenylalanine or tryptophan. Fields, in order: V gene, clone size, D gene, J gene, CDR3 DNA, CDR3 protein. A D gene is named only where the DNA matches it firmly. Some rows have no size entry. The others give once, few or many, or a class for an expanded clone.

TRBV7-2	NA	NA	TRBJ1-1	TGTGCCAGCAGCACAAATGGGGGAAACACTGAAGCTTTCTTT	CASSTNGGNTEAFF
TRBV7-2	many	TRBD1	TRBJ1-1	TGTGCCAGCAGCATCAACAGGGGGTCTGGAGCTGAAGCTTTCTTT	CASSINRGSGAEAFF
TRBV29-1	NA	TRBD1	TRBJ2-3	TGCAGCGTTGACGGGACAGGGGGATCAGATACGCAGTATTTT	CSVDGTGGSDTQYF
TRBV9	few	TRBD1	TRBJ2-1	TGTGCCAGCAGCAGTCGGACAGGGGCCTACAATGAGCAGTTCTTC	CASSSRTGAYNEQFF
TRBV9	NA	NA	TRBJ2-1	TGTGCCAGCAGCGCACCGGAGGCGGGTTATCGCAATGAGCAGTTCTTC	CASSAPEAGYRNEQFF
TRBV29-1	few	TRBD1	TRBJ1-1	TGCAGCGTTAAGGGACAGGGAAATACTGAAGCTTTCTTT	CSVKGQGNTEAFF
TRBV11-2	NA	TRBD2	TRBJ2-7	TGTGCCAGCAGCAAACTAGCGGGAGGGACCTACGAGCAGTACTTC	CASSKLAGGTYEQYF
TRBV28	few	NA	TRBJ1-2	TGTGCCAGCATGGCAGGGCGCGGCTACACCTTC	CASMAGRGYTF
TRBV5-4	NA	NA	TRBJ2-5	TGTGCCAGCAGCTTCGAGCCATTAGAGACCCAGTACTTC	CASSFEPLETQYF
TRBV27	few	TRBD2	TRBJ2-3	TGTGCCAGCAGTCCCTGGACTAGCGAAGATACGCAGTATTTT	CASSPWTSEDTQYF
TRBV7-2	few	NA	TRBJ2-5	TGTGCCAGCAGCTTAGAGTCCGGGGCCGATGGCGAGACCCAGTACTTC	CASSLESGADGETQYF
TRBV25-1	NA	NA	TRBJ2-3	TGTGCCAGCAGTGAATCTTTAGGGGATACGCAGTATTTT	CASSESLGDTQYF
TRBV27	few	NA	TRBJ2-1	TGTGCCAGCAGTCCCGACAGGCCCGGTCTCCAATACAATGAGCAGTTCTTC	CASSPDRPGLQYNEQFF
TRBV5-4	few	NA	TRBJ2-1	TGTGCCAGCAGCAGAGAGGCCCAGGGTTACAATGAGCAGTTCTTC	CASSREAQGYNEQFF
TRBV5-1	few	NA	TRBJ1-2	TGCGCCAGCAGCTTGCCGAAAGGCTATGGCTACACCTTC	CASSLPKGYGYTF
TRBV7-2	NA	NA	TRBJ1-4	TGTGCCAGCAGCCCCCACACAACTAATGAAAAACTGTTTTTT	CASSPHTTNEKLFF
TRBV19	many	NA	TRBJ2-3	TGTGCCAGTAGCCTGGGAGAGGTCCCTTGGGCGGATACGCAGTATTTT	CASSLGEVPWADTQYF
TRBV5-5	few	TRBD1	TRBJ1-1	TGTGCCAGCAGCATGAGGGGGCTTGACACTGAAGCTTTCTTT	CASSMRGLDTEAFF
TRBV7-2	few	NA	TRBJ2-3	TGTGCCAGCAGCTTAGTAGTAGATACGCAGTATTTT	CASSLVVDTQYF
TRBV7-8	few	NA	TRBJ2-5	TGTGCCAGCAGCCCAGAGTGGCTGGGGGAAGCAACCCAGTACTTC	CASSPEWLGEATQYF
TRBV29-1	few	TRBD1	TRBJ1-1	TGCAGCGCGGACAGGGTGACTGAAGCTTTCTTT	CSADRVTEAFF
TRBV18	NA	TRBD2	TRBJ2-3	TGTGCCAGCTCAAGCTACGGGGCTAGCGGGAGGAGTGCGACGCAGTATTTT	CASSSYGASGRSATQYF
TRBV9	few	NA	TRBJ2-5	TGTGCCAGCAGCCCAGGGATAAGGGGCGACGGAGAGACCCAGTACTTC	CASSPGIRGDGETQYF
TRBV7-6	few	NA	TRBJ2-5	TGTGCCAGCAGCTTAGGAATCTCGGAGACCCAGTACTTC	CASSLGISETQYF
TRBV7-2	few	TRBD2	TRBJ2-3	TGTGCCAGCACCTTAATAGCGGGAGGGTTTGATACGCAGTATTTT	CASTLIAGGFDTQYF
TRBV9	few	TRBD2	TRBJ2-5	TGTGCCAGCAGTTGGACTAGCGGGGAGACCCAGTACTTC	CASSWTSGETQYF
TRBV4-3	few	NA	TRBJ1-2	TGCGCCAGCAGCCAAGACACTCCCGGGAATGCTCGTTATGGCTACACCTTC	CASSQDTPGNARYGYTF
TRBV10-3	many	NA	TRBJ2-4	TGTGCCACCTCGGGACACCAGTTTGGAAACATTCAGTACTTC	CATSGHQFGNIQYF